The 13 T cell receptor beta chains below were found in one sample sequenced in a study of memory CD4+ T cells and cytomegalovirus serostatus. The sort gate was single viable CD3+CD4+CD8-CD45RO+ cells for memory CD4+ T cells. Assay: immunoSEQ multiplex PCR; the TCRdb copy retains only in-frame clones and omits some. The top ten hold 0.95% to 1.3% of the sample, which has about 44,000 clones, about 80% seen once. The sequenced sample was memory CD4+ T cells from blood. The receptors were gathered from an adult in good health and CMV-seronegative.

The chain carries TRBV7-9 and TRBJ1-4; 7 bases map to TRBD1. The CDR3 loop spans 15 amino acids. CDR1 SEHNR and CDR2 FQNEAQ come from the germline V gene (reference sequence). With V trimmed by 5 bases and J by 1 base, 4 bases remained unmatched. The CDR3 DNA reads as TGTGCCAGCAGCAGACAGGGAGGAACTAATGAAAAACTGTTTTTT. It translates to CASSRQGGTNEKLFF.

V usage is TRBV5-8 and J usage is TRBJ2-2; D is unclear. Germline loops: CDR1 SGHTS, CDR2 YDEGEE. V was cut by 6 bases and J by 0 bases, with 9 bases left in between. The CDR3 contains 14 residues. CDR3 region: CASTRLANTGELFF. The CDR3, as DNA: TGTGCCAGCACGCGATTAGCGAACACCGGGGAGCTGTTTTTT. The whole variable domain, remainder taken from reference TRBV5-8 and TRBJ2-2, is EAGVTQSPTHLIKTRGQQATLRCSPISGHTSVYWYQQALGLGLQFLLWYDEGEERNRGNFPPRFSGRQFPNYSSELNVNALELEDSALYLCASTRLANTGELFFGEGSRLTVL.

This chain joins TRBV7-9 and TRBJ2-5; 8 bases are a match to TRBD1. With 0 bases clipped from V and 7 bases from J, the junction kept 4 bases outside the gene matches. The CDR3 spans 14 residues. Germline V lookup: CDR1 SEHNR, CDR2 FQNEAQ (reference sequence). The CDR3 region is CASSLAGTGGTQYF. CDR3 DNA sequence: TGTGCCAGCAGCTTAGCCGGGACAGGCGGGACCCAGTACTTC. The whole variable domain, filled in from reference TRBV7-9 and TRBJ2-5, reads DTGVSQNPRHKITKRGQNVTFRCDPISEHNRLYWYRQTLGQGPEFLTYFQNEAQLEKSRLLSDRFSAERPKGSFSTLEIQRTEQGDSAMYLCASSLAGTGGTQYFGPGTRLLVL.

The V gene is TRBV6-4, the J gene TRBJ1-5; 9 bases fit TRBD1. V shed 2 bases and J 7 bases; nucleotides not matched to a gene: 6. The CDR3 is 15 residues long. CDR1 and CDR2 (germline): MRHNA, SNTAGT. The CDR3 sequence is CASSDRGQGRQPQHF. The CDR3 DNA sequence: TGTGCCAGCAGTGACAGGGGACAGGGACGACAGCCCCAGCATTTT.

This rearrangement joins TRBV5-1 to TRBJ2-2; 13 bases are a match to TRBD2. Germline V CDR1 and CDR2: SGHRS, YFSETQ. The CDR3 is 17 amino acids. J was trimmed by 3 bases and V by 0 bases; bases with no gene match: 2. As DNA, the CDR3 is TGCGCCAGCAGCTTGGGGACTAGCGGGAGATACACCGGGGAGCTGTTTTTT. Its protein product is CASSLGTSGRYTGELFF.

The chain couples TRBV2 to TRBJ1-1; D is unresolved. The V and J ends lost 2 bases and 1 base respectively, with 8 bases between them. The CDR3 is 14 amino acids. The V gene's germline CDR1 is SNHLY and CDR2 FYNNEI. The CDR3 loop reads CASSERDKNTEAFF. The CDR3 DNA sequence: TGTGCCAGCAGTGAAAGAGATAAGAACACTGAAGCTTTCTTT.

This clone has only a few counts. The chain combines TRBV5-1 with TRBJ2-6; D uncertain. The CDR3 length is 13 residues. V shed 8 bases and J shed 5 bases, with 11 bases lying between them. CDR1 is SGHRS, CDR2 YFSETQ, per germline. This chain's CDR3 is CASGDNRANVLTF. Written as DNA, the CDR3 is TGCGCCAGTGGAGACAACCGGGCCAACGTCCTGACTTTC.

V and J are TRBV5-1 and TRBJ2-7, with 8 bases fitting TRBD2. The CDR3 is 14 residues long. The V gene's germline CDR1 is SGHRS and CDR2 YFSETQ. With 3 bases clipped from V and 6 bases from J, the junction kept 8 bases outside the gene matches. The CDR3 reads CASSSTSGKIEQYF. The DNA of the CDR3 is TGCGCCAGCAGCTCAACTAGCGGAAAAATCGAGCAGTACTTC.

CDR3 amino acids: CASSPLAGRGTDTQYF. Here the CDR3 DNA reads TGTGCCAGCAGTCCCCTAGCGGGAAGGGGCACAGATACGCAGTATTTT. The genes are TRBV11-2 and TRBJ2-3; 9 bases are shared with TRBD2. Per germline, CDR1 SGHAT and CDR2 FQNNGV. The V gene end was trimmed by 6 bases and the J gene end by 1 base; junction bases not matched to a gene: 8. CDR3 size: 16 residues.

The chain joins TRBV27 to TRBJ2-7; maybe TRBD1 (6 bases). The germline V gene encodes CDR1 MNHEY and CDR2 SMNVEV (reference sequence). V lost 3 bases to trimming and J lost 5 bases, with 20 bases between them. The CDR3 extends over 16 amino acids. The CDR3 bases are TGTGCCAGCAGTTTCCCCGGGACACTCTCTGGCCACGAGCAGTACTTC. Translated: CASSFPGTLSGHEQYF.

The chain combines TRBV2 with TRBJ2-5, with 9 bases lining up with TRBD1. The J segment lost 2 bases and the V segment lost 8 bases, leaving 12 bases of the junction unmatched. Germline V CDR1 and CDR2: SNHLY, FYNNEI. The CDR3 loop spans 16 amino acids. This chain's CDR3 is CASQLHRGPRQETQYF. In nucleotides, the CDR3 is TGTGCCAGCCAGCTCCACAGGGGGCCCCGACAAGAGACCCAGTACTTC.

This clone was detected only a few times. This chain joins TRBV30 and TRBJ1-5, with no clear D. V was pared by 4 bases and J by 4 bases, with 11 bases between. This CDR3 region has 13 residues. Per germline, CDR1 GTSNPN and CDR2 SVGIG (reference sequence). Written as DNA, the CDR3 is TGTGCCTGGAATATGGACGGGAATCAGCCCCAGCATTTT. Encoded protein: CAWNMDGNQPQHF. Looking up the rest from reference TRBV30 and TRBJ1-5 gives the full variable domain: SQTIHQWPATLVQPVGSPLSLECTVEGTSNPNLYWYRQAAGRGLQLLFYSVGIGQISSEVPQNLSASRPQDRQFILSSKKLLLSDSGFYLCAWNMDGNQPQHFGDGTRLSIL.

This clone was counted only a few times. The chain joins TRBV4-1 to TRBJ2-7; 14 bases align to TRBD2. The CDR3 totals 18 residues. Germline trimming cut 1 base from V and 4 bases from J; bases unmatched to any gene: 9. In germline, CDR1 is MGHRA, CDR2 YSYEKL. The CDR3 here is CASSQAPGTSGSGYEQYF. The CDR3 DNA sequence: TGCGCCAGCAGCCAAGCTCCCGGGACTAGCGGGAGTGGATACGAGCAGTACTTC.